The 3 T cell receptor beta chains reported below all come from one sample, sequenced in a study of blood T cells in healthy people across ages. A second 7 to 11 cycle PCR used barcoded and J-beta primers. TCRdb re-derived calls from the 5' RACE reads in MiXCR, one entry per CDR3 protein. The sample includes fewer than 750,000 distinct CDR3 sequences, around 48% of them seen just once. The sample was blood. These receptors were collected from a man aged 80 or over in good health.

The chain has TRBV6-2 or TRBV6-3 and TRBJ2-7, with D perhaps assigned TRBD1 or TRBD2 (5 bases each). CDR3 length equals 14 residues. Deletions cut 6 bases from V and 3 bases from J, with 15 bases between. The germline gives CDR1 MNHEY, CDR2 SVGEGT. CDR3: CASRTGTAIYEQYF. The CDR3 DNA is TGTGCCAGCAGGACCGGGACGGCGATCTACGAGCAGTACTTC.

The chain combines TRBV6-1 with TRBJ2-4; D is possibly TRBD1 (5 bases). V was cut by 2 bases and J by 10 bases, with 6 bases left in between. CDR1 is MNHNS and CDR2 is SASEGT in the germline V gene. The CDR3 sequence is 11 residues long. This CDR3 reads CASSERGIQYF. The CDR3 DNA follows: TGTGCCAGCAGTGAAAGGGGTATTCAGTACTTC.

The CDR3 spells CSARTSYNSPLHF. The CDR3 coding sequence is TGCAGTGCTAGAACCTCCTATAATTCACCCCTCCACTTT. The rearrangement links TRBV20-1 to TRBJ1-6, with no clear D. Trimming pared 2 bases from V and 0 bases from J, leaving 2 bases between. This CDR3 has 13 amino acids. The germline V gene has CDR1 DFQATT and CDR2 SNEGSKA (reference sequence).